Given below is one T cell receptor (beta chain) in context. Its antigen is not known. The method was immunoSEQ multiplex PCR; TCRdb's version includes in-frame clones alone and lacks a portion of them. This table holds approximately 120,000 clones, around 90% found once. Germline CDR1 reads SEHNR; CDR2 reads FQNEAQ (reference sequence). CDR3 size: 17 residues. Trimming stripped 3 bases from V and 1 base from J, with 19 bases between. These data belong to a study of T cell responses to AZD1222 COVID-19 vaccine. Overall study findings and caveats: Vaccine-associated CD4 TCRs spanned spike, dominant at 160-218 and 743-854. It should be noted that donors were predominantly white British and more often female, and clonal diversity was possibly underestimated.

The chain combines TRBV7-9 with TRBJ2-7; D is unclear. The sequence derives from an adult who received the AZD1222 COVID-19 vaccine. This sample comprised peripheral blood, obtained 28 days after the second AZD1222 dose. The CDR3, as DNA: TGTGCCAGCAGCTTCTCCCGTTTGACGCCCGATTCCTACGAGCAGTACTTC. It specifies CASSFSRLTPDSYEQYF. Based on the CDR3 plus reference TRBV7-9 and TRBJ2-7, the full variable domain is DTGVSQNPRHKITKRGQNVTFRCDPISEHNRLYWYRQTLGQGPEFLTYFQNEAQLEKSRLLSDRFSAERPKGSFSTLEIQRTEQGDSAMYLCASSFSRLTPDSYEQYFGPGTRLTVT.